This TCR beta chain was documented in a study of T cell responses to AZD1222 COVID-19 vaccine (dated by TCRdb to 2020 to 2023). In the study overall: TCR sequencing covered more than 230 trial participants: approximately 200 given two doses of AZD1222 and 26 given two doses of MenACWY control vaccine. Enrollment into the trials was organized by age into subgroups of 18-55, 56-69 and 70-plus years, and those subgroups contained about 160, 30 and 59 TCR-sequenced participants, respectively.

As to this clone: Its antigen specificity is not known. The germline gene is not matched at one end of the junction; a read error may be the cause.

The time point label corresponds to: about 28 days (+/-7) after the second vaccine dose. AZD1222 recipients given second doses at about 4 weeks or at about 12 weeks were pooled, since spike-specific TCR depth and breadth were not found to differ between the two schedules. The vaccinee samples were drawn from two UK trials, COV001 and COV002, one of which was a single-blind randomized controlled phase 2/3 trial testing AZD1222 (ChAdOx1 nCoV-19) in healthy adults. For TCRbeta chain sequencing, PBMC samples were collected from trial participants at day 0 and at day 28 after the second dose. The CDR3 regions of human TCRbeta chains were subjected to immunosequencing. As for how the authors treated the data: Repertoire TCRs were checked for matches against a reference library of SARS-CoV-2-specific TCRs that had been generated using the MIRA antigen-specificity platform. Breadth was defined as the fraction of unique TCRs that were SARS-CoV-2-associated. Depth was defined as the fraction of total T cells that were SARS-CoV-2-associated. Each spike-specific TCR was assigned to its reactive spike region and to a CD4 or CD8 class using the MIRA data. Log10-transformed breadth and depth values were compared by one-way ANOVA with Sidak's multiple comparisons tests. The immuneACCESS repertoire file appears here via TCRdb, limited to in-frame rearrangements. These files lack a portion of the clones; in checked studies, under half of the deficit traces to unresolved V genes, and the cause of the others is not known. D and trimming were read from the DNA, whereas the V and J calls and clone size are those reported in that table. Here the sample has 40,000 to 55,000 clones; just over 85% occur a single time. The ten top clones hold 6.5% to 8.5% of the sample.

What the research found in general, with its limitations: Participants were mostly white British, with more females than males. The authors suggested clonal diversity may have been underestimated. Conclusions about previously exposed vaccinees are limited because only a handful of AZD1222 recipients were SARS-CoV-2 seropositive at baseline. After two AZD1222 doses, both the breadth and the depth of spike-specific TCRs were significantly higher than at day 0 and than in MenACWY recipients. The whole spike protein was spanned by vaccine-associated CD4 TCRs, and dominant responses were seen in regions 160-218 and 743-854. Because no day 14 peak-response samples were available, repertoires were characterized only after the peak T cell response. The 56-69-year group was small, and its depth increase did not reach significance, likely because of low power. Reportedly, close to half of the unique spike-specific TCRs recognized epitopes lying outside the regions that are mutated in the B.1.351 and B.1.1.7 variants.

CDR1 and CDR2 (LNHDA, SQIVND) derive from the germline V gene (reference sequence). The CDR3, cysteine through phenylalanine, is 16 amino acids long. The kept DNA is CDR3 alone, 48 bases in frame from the first base. The source was peripheral blood, collected 28 days after the second AZD1222 dose. The receptor chain draws on TRBV19 and TRBJ2-1, and TRBD2 matches 7 of the central bases. This receptor was obtained from an adult who received the AZD1222 COVID-19 vaccine. The DNA is TGTGCCAGTAGGATAGGGGAGGGAGGTTCCTACAATGAGCAGTTCTTC. Its amino acids are CASRIGEGGSYNEQFF.